These 5 T cell receptor beta chains originate from one sample sequenced in a study of blood T cell repertoires in COVID-19. TCRdb's table, derived via immunoSEQ multiplex PCR, lists solely in-frame clones and lacks some. The profile shows 350,000 or so clones, 85% to 90% of them singletons. The sequenced material came from PBMCs or T cells enriched from blood (not recorded which). These receptors came from a woman in her twenties or thirties who had been exposed to COVID-19.

The rearrangement uses TRBV7-3 and TRBJ1-2, with 7 bases that match TRBD1. V shed 5 bases and J 6 bases; nucleotides not matched to a gene: 6. This CDR3 is 13 amino acids long. Germline CDR1 reads SGHTA; CDR2 reads FQGTGA. As DNA, the CDR3 is TGTGCCAGCAGCCCAGACAGGGTCCATGGCTACACCTTC. Translation: CASSPDRVHGYTF.

The gene calls are TRBV30 and TRBJ2-7, with TRBD2 as a possible D gene (6 bases). The CDR3 sequence is 15 residues long. Looked up from germline, CDR1 is GTSNPN and CDR2 is SVGIG (reference sequence). With 4 bases removed from V and 4 bases from J, the gap between germline ends came to 20 bases. CDR3 DNA sequence: TGTGCCTGGAAGGTCAGGGAGGACTATCCTTACGAGCAGTACTTC. Its protein product is CAWKVREDYPYEQYF.

The V and J genes are TRBV28 and TRBJ2-7; 9 bases agree with TRBD1. Trimming cost V 8 bases and J 0 bases; bases outside gene matches: 23. Germline loops: CDR1 MDHEN, CDR2 SYDVKM. CDR3 length: 20 residues. Here the CDR3 DNA reads TGTGCCAGCCTCCCACCGTGGCCCGGGACGTCGGGACAGGGCTCCTACGAGCAGTACTTC. Its protein product is CASLPPWPGTSGQGSYEQYF.

This chain joins TRBV6-6 and TRBJ1-2; D gene ambiguous. CDR1 MNHNY and CDR2 SVGAGI come from the germline V gene (reference sequence). V lost 0 bases, J lost 2 bases, and 10 bases lay in between. This CDR3 has 15 amino acids. The CDR3 coding sequence is TGTGCCAGCAGTTACTCGATTCTGGCCAACTATGGCTACACCTTC. This sequence encodes CASSYSILANYGYTF.

V gene TRBV4-2 combines with J gene TRBJ1-2; tentative D call: TRBD1 (6 bases). Germline V gene lookup returns CDR1 LGHNA and CDR2 YNFKEQ. Trimming pared 1 base from V and 3 bases from J, leaving 6 bases between. The CDR3 covers 13 residues. CDR3 loop: CASSQGQDYGYTF. Written as DNA, the CDR3 is TGTGCCAGCAGCCAAGGACAGGACTATGGCTACACCTTC.